This T cell receptor (beta chain) was sequenced in a study of T cells after yellow fever vaccination. Looking at the study overall: Fractions containing few cells were prepared with SMART-Seq v4 Ultra Low Input.

The CDR3 spans 15 residues. V lost 8 bases to trimming and J lost 2 bases, with 17 bases between them. Germline V gene lookup returns CDR1 MNHNS and CDR2 SASEGT. This clonotype was seen more than once but under ten times. TCRdb analysed the 5' RACE reads with MiXCR anew, one entry per CDR3 protein. The sample yields 300,000 to 450,000 distinct CDR3 sequences, about 6.2% seen once. The chain employs TRBV6-1 and TRBJ2-3, with D maybe TRBD2 (7 bases). Sample: PBMCs, taken 5 days after the yellow fever booster vaccination. The source is a man aged 25 to 40 who received the YFV17D yellow fever vaccine. The CDR3: CASGEGRGNTDTQYF. As DNA, the CDR3 is TGTGCCAGCGGGGAGGGCAGGGGAAACACAGATACGCAGTATTTT.